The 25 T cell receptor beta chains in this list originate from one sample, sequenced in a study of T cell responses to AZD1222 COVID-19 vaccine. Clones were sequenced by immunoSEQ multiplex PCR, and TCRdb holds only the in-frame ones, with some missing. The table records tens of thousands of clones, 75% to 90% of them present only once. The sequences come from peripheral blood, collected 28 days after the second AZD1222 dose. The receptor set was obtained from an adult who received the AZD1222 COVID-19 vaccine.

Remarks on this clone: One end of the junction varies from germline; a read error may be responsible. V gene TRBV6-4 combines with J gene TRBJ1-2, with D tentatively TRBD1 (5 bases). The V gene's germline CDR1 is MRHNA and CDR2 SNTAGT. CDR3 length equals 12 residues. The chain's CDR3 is CASSDRGVGHTF. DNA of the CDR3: TGTGCCAGCAGTGACAGGGGCGTTGGCCACACCTTC.

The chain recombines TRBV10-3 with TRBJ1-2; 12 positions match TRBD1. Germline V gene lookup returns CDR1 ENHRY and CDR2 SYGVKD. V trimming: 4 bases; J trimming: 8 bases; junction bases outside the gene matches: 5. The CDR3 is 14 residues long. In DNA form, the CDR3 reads TGTGCCATCAGTGCGGGACAGGGGGCGCGCGGCTACACCTTC. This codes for CAISAGQGARGYTF.

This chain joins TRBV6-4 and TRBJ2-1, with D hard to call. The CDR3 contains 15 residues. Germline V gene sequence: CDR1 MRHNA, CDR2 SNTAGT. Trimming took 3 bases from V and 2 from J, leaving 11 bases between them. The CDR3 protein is CASSEELTAYNEQFF. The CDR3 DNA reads TGTGCCAGCAGTGAAGAACTGACGGCCTACAATGAGCAGTTCTTC.

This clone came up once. CDR3 sequence reads: CATSSGRATNEKLFF. The CDR3 DNA follows: TGTGCCACCAGCAGCGGCAGGGCAACTAATGAAAAACTGTTTTTT. The chain combines TRBV15 with TRBJ1-4, with D possibly TRBD1 on 5 matching bases. Trimming left V 3 bases short and J 0 bases short, with 8 bases between. Germline CDR1 reads LNHNV; CDR2 reads YYDKDF (reference sequence). This CDR3 comprises 15 residues.

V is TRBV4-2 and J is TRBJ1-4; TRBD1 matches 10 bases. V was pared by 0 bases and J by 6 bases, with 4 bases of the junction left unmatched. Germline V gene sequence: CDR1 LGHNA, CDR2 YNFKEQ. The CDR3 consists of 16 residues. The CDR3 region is CASSQEPGQGYEKLFF. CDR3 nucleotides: TGTGCCAGCAGCCAAGAACCGGGACAGGGGTATGAAAAACTGTTTTTT.

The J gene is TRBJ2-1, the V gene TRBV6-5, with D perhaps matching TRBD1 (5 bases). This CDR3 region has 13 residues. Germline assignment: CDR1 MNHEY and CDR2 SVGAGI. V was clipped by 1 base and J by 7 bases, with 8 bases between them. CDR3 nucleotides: TGTGCCAGCAGTTACTTAGGGGTGAATGAGCAGTTCTTC. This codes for CASSYLGVNEQFF.

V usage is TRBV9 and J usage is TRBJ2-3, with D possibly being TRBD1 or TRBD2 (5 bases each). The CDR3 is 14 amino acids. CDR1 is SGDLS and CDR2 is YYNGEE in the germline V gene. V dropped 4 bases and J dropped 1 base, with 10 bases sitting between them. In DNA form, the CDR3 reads TGTGCCAGCAGCATTCGGGACCGCACAGATACGCAGTATTTT. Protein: CASSIRDRTDTQYF. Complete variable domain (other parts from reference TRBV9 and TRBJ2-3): DSGVTQTPKHLITATGQRVTLRCSPRSGDLSVYWYQQSLDQGLQFLIQYYNGEERAKGNILERFSAQQFPDLHSELNLSSLELGDSALYFCASSIRDRTDTQYFGPGTRLTVL.

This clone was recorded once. CDR3 region: CASSVGWDYSGNTIYF. Written as DNA, the CDR3 is TGTGCCAGCAGCGTAGGGTGGGACTACTCTGGAAACACCATATATTTT. This chain connects TRBV9 to TRBJ1-3; D possibly corresponds to TRBD1 (5 bases). The V end lost 0 bases, the J end lost 0 bases, and 10 bases lay between the germline ends. Per germline, CDR1 SGDLS and CDR2 YYNGEE. This CDR3 has 16 amino acids. The variable domain in full, completed from reference TRBV9 and TRBJ1-3, reads DSGVTQTPKHLITATGQRVTLRCSPRSGDLSVYWYQQSLDQGLQFLIQYYNGEERAKGNILERFSAQQFPDLHSELNLSSLELGDSALYFCASSVGWDYSGNTIYFGEGSWLTVV.

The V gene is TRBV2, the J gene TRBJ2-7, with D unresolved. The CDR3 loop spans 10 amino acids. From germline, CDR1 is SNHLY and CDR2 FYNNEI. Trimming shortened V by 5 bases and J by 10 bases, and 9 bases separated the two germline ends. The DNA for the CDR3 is TGTGCCAGCAGTACGAGCCTTCAGTACTTC. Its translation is CASSTSLQYF.

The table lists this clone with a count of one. The CDR3 here is CASTPRAGSEQYF. DNA for the CDR3: TGTGCCAGCACCCCTCGGGCAGGTTCCGAGCAGTACTTC. J is TRBJ2-7 and V is TRBV28; D uncertain. Germline V gene lookup returns CDR1 MDHEN and CDR2 SYDVKM. The CDR3 extends over 13 amino acids. V was pared by 7 bases and J by 6 bases, with 16 bases between.

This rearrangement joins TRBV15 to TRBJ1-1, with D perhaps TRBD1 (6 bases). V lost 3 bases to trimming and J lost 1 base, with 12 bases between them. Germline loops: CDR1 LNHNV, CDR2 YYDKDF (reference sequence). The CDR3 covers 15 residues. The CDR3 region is CATSSPGTTNTEAFF. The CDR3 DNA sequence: TGTGCCACCAGCAGCCCCGGGACAACGAACACTGAAGCTTTCTTT.

Here the CDR3 reads CATKREGQGNYEQYF. CDR3 coding DNA: TGTGCCACTAAAAGAGAGGGACAGGGGAACTACGAGCAGTACTTC. The chain joins TRBV19 to TRBJ2-7; 10 bases fit TRBD1. The CDR3 runs to 15 residues. The germline CDR1 and CDR2 sequences are LNHDA and SQIVND (reference sequence). V shed 10 bases and J 3 bases; nucleotides not matched to a gene: 12.

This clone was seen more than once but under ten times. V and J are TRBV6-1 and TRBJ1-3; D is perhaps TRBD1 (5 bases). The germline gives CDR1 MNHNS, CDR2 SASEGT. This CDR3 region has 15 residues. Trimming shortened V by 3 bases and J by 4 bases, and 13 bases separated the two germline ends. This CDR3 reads CASSESAGSGNTIYF. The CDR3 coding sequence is TGTGCCAGCAGTGAGTCCGCAGGGTCCGGAAACACCATATATTTT.

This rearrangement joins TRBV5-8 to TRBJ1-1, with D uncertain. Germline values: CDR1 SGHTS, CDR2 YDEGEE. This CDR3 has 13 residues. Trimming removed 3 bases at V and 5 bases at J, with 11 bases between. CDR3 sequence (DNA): TGTGCCAGCAGCTCCTACACTGGGACTGAAGCTTTCTTT. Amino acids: CASSSYTGTEAFF.

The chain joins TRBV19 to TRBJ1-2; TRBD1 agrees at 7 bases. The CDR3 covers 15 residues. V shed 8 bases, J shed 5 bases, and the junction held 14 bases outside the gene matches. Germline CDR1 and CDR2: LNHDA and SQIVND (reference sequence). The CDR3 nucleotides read TGTGCCAGTCAGGGGGATACAGGATTTTGGTATGGCTACACCTTC. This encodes CASQGDTGFWYGYTF.

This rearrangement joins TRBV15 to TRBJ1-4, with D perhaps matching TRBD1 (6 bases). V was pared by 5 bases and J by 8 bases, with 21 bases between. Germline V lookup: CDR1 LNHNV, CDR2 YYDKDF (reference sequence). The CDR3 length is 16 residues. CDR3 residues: CATSSEGGSIGEKLFF. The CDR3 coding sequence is TGTGCCACCAGCTCCGAAGGGGGTTCGATTGGAGAAAAACTGTTTTTT.

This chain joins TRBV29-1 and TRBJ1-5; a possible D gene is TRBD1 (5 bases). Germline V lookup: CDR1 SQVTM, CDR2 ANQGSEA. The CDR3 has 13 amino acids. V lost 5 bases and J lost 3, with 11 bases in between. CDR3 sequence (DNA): TGCAGCGTTTCTTCGGGGCTCAATCAGCCCCAGCATTTT. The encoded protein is CSVSSGLNQPQHF.

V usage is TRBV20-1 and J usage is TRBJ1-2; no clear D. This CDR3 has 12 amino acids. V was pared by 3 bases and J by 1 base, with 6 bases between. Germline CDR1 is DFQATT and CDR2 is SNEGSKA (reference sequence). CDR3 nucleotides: TGCAGTGCTAGTCAGGTTAACTATGGCTACACCTTC. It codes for CSASQVNYGYTF.

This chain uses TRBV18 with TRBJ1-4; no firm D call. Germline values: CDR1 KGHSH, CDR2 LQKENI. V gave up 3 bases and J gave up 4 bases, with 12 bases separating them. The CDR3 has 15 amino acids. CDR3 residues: CASSPRTGDNEKLFF. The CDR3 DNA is TGTGCCAGCTCACCCCGGACGGGAGATAATGAAAAACTGTTTTTT.

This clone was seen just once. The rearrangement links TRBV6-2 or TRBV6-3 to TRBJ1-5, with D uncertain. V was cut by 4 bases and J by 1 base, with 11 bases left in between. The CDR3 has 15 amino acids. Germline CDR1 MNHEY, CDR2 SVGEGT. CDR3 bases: TGTGCCAGCAGTTCCGTCGGGCCCAGCAATCAGCCCCAGCATTTT. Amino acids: CASSSVGPSNQPQHF.

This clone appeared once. The CDR3 loop is CASSTGGQGNTEAFF. The CDR3 DNA follows: TGCGCCAGCAGCACTGGAGGGCAGGGCAACACTGAAGCTTTCTTT. The rearrangement joins TRBV5-1 to TRBJ1-1, with TRBD1 as a possible D gene (5 bases). This CDR3 contains 15 residues. V shed 4 bases and J shed 2 bases, with 15 bases lying between them. Looked up from germline, CDR1 is SGHRS and CDR2 is YFSETQ.

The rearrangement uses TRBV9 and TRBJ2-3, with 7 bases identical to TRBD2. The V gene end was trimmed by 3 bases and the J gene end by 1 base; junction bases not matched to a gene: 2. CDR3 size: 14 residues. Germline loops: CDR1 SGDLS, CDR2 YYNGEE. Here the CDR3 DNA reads TGTGCCAGCAGCGCGGGGGGAGGCACAGATACGCAGTATTTT. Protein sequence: CASSAGGGTDTQYF.

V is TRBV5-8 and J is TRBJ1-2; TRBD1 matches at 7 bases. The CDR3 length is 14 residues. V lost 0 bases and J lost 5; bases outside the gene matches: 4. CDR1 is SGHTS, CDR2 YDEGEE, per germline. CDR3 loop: CASSLDPRGYGYTF. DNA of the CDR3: TGTGCCAGCAGCTTGGACCCCAGGGGGTATGGCTACACCTTC.

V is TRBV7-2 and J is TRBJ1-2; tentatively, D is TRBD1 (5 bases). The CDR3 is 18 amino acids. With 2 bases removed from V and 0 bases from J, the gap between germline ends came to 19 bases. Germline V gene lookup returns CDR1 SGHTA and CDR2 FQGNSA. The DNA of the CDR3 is TGTGCCAGCAGCTTAAGCCCGTCGGGCGGGGCCGCTAACTATGGCTACACCTTC. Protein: CASSLSPSGGAANYGYTF.

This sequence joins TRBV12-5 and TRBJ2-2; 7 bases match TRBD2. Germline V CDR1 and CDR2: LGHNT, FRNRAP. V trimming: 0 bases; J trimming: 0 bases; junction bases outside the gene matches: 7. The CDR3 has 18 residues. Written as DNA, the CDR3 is TGTGCTAGTGGTTTGGTACGCGGGACTAACGCGAACACCGGGGAGCTGTTTTTT. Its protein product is CASGLVRGTNANTGELFF.